The 7 T cell receptor beta chains below were found in one sample sequenced in a study of response to subunit inactivated influenza vaccine. TCRdb recomputed calls from the RT-PCR reads with MiXCR, one row per CDR3 protein. Of fewer than 650,000 distinct CDR3 sequences listed, around 13% are singletons. The sequenced sample was PBMCs from blood, obtained 45 days after vaccination. These receptors were collected from a man aged 50 or older who received an inactivated influenza vaccine.

In this sample, this clonotype turned up a few times. The chain links TRBV10-2 to TRBJ2-1, with 9 bases matching TRBD2. Germline V gives CDR1 WSHSY, CDR2 SAAADI. V shed 7 bases, J shed 7 bases, and the junction held 8 bases outside the gene matches. This CDR3 spans 14 amino acids. The CDR3 loop is CASKGGGASNEQFF. CDR3 in DNA: TGCGCCAGCAAGGGCGGGGGGGCCTCGAATGAGCAGTTCTTC.

This clonotype was observed many times. The chain uses TRBV7-2 and TRBJ2-7; 7 bases line up with TRBD2. The CDR3 is 13 amino acids. Germline CDR1 reads SGHTA; CDR2 reads FQGNSA. Trimming removed 2 bases from V and 6 bases from J; junction bases left unmatched: 4. This CDR3 reads CASSLTSVSEQYF. The DNA for the CDR3 is TGTGCCAGCAGCTTAACTAGCGTGAGCGAGCAGTACTTC.

This clonotype was observed at least ten times. J is TRBJ2-2 and V is TRBV12-3 or TRBV12-4; maybe TRBD1 (5 bases). Between the trimmed V and J ends, which lost 3 bases and 0 bases, there was a span of 8 bases. This CDR3 has 15 residues. As DNA, the CDR3 is TGTGCCAGCAGTTTTGACAGATCGAACACCGGGGAGCTGTTTTTT. This sequence encodes CASSFDRSNTGELFF.

The gene calls are TRBV15 and TRBJ2-1, with 9 bases fitting TRBD2. Germline trimming cut 1 base from V and 9 bases from J; bases unmatched to any gene: 7. The CDR3 length is 15 residues. From germline, CDR1 is LNHNV and CDR2 YYDKDF (reference sequence). DNA of the CDR3: TGTGCCACCAGCAGAGGTCGAGCGGGAGGTGGTGAGCAGTTCTTC. Translating gives CATSRGRAGGGEQFF.

This clonotype was counted between two and nine times. CDR3 sequence (DNA): TGTGCCAGCAGCTTAAAAGGGGGTCCCACAGATACGCAGTATTTT. Its translation: CASSLKGGPTDTQYF. The rearrangement uses TRBV7-2 and TRBJ2-3, with D maybe TRBD1 (6 bases). The germline V gene has CDR1 SGHTA and CDR2 FQGNSA. This CDR3 comprises 15 residues. Trimming removed 2 bases at V and 2 bases at J, with 11 bases between.

The chain links TRBV6-5 to TRBJ2-1, with D possibly being TRBD1 (6 bases). Germline values: CDR1 MNHEY, CDR2 SVGAGI. The CDR3 is 16 residues long. With 2 bases removed from V and 6 bases from J, the gap between germline ends came to 17 bases. CDR3 DNA sequence: TGTGCCAGCAGTTACACCTACGGACAGTTTCTCAATGAGCAGTTCTTC. Residues: CASSYTYGQFLNEQFF.

The genes are TRBV15 and TRBJ2-2, with 7 bases identical to TRBD2. CDR1 and CDR2 (germline): LNHNV, YYDKDF (reference sequence). The CDR3 is 15 residues long. V lost 1 base to trimming and J lost 6 bases; unmatched junction nucleotides: 5. The CDR3 DNA reads TGTGCCACCAGCAGAGGAGAGGGAGGGGCCGGGGAGCTGTTTTTT. Its protein is CATSRGEGGAGELFF.